This is a list of T cell receptor beta chains from one sample in a study of beta chain features in type 1 diabetes. Assay used: immunoSEQ multiplex PCR; TCRdb lists only in-frame clones, some missing. The repertoire includes fewer than 900,000 clones, around a sixth of them detected once, and 0.023% sits in the top ten. Sequencing was performed on naive CD4+ T cells from blood. The receptors originated from a woman in her late teens or twenties in good health. Both conserved end residues are part of each CDR3. A D gene is named only where the DNA matches it firmly. Part of the rows lack a size; the others show once, few, many or a class for expanded clones.

J,size,D,V,CDR3,DNA
TRBJ2-4,NA,NA,TRBV25-1,CASSEGAYGNIQYF,TGTGCCAGCAGTGAGGGTGCATATGGAAACATTCAGTACTTC
TRBJ2-1,NA,NA,TRBV5-5,CASSLTERGNEQFF,TGTGCCAGCAGCTTGACGGAGCGTGGCAATGAGCAGTTCTTC
TRBJ2-2,few,TRBD1,TRBV7-2,CASNGQGYTGELFF,TGTGCCAGCAACGGACAGGGGTACACCGGGGAGCTGTTTTTT
TRBJ1-1,NA,NA,TRBV6-6,CASSTIFRAFF,TGTGCCAGCAGTACGATCTTCCGCGCTTTCTTT
TRBJ1-2,NA,NA,TRBV7-9,CASSLAGEWGDGYTF,TGTGCCAGCAGCTTAGCCGGGGAATGGGGCGATGGCTACACCTTC
TRBJ2-7,few,NA,TRBV28,CASGGSYEQYF,TGTGCCAGCGGGGGATCCTACGAGCAGTACTTC
TRBJ1-1,few,NA,TRBV10-3,CAIRARGRNTEAFF,TGTGCCATCAGAGCGCGTGGACGGAACACTGAAGCTTTCTTT
TRBJ2-1,few,NA,TRBV10-3,CAISESGSRGTSRAPTGNEQFF,TGTGCCATCAGTGAGTCGGGCAGCCGAGGGACCAGCCGAGCACCAACGGGCAATGAGCAGTTCTTC
TRBJ2-1,few,TRBD2,TRBV5-1,CASSLFLAGGGEQFF,TGCGCCAGCAGCTTGTTCCTAGCGGGAGGGGGTGAGCAGTTCTTC
TRBJ2-2,NA,TRBD1,TRBV10-3,CAIGQGRGELFF,TGTGCCATCGGACAGGGCCGCGGGGAGCTGTTTTTT
TRBJ2-7,few,NA,TRBV7-2,CASSASGGSYEQYF,TGTGCCAGCAGCGCCTCAGGGGGGTCCTACGAGCAGTACTTC
TRBJ2-1,few,NA,TRBV4-2,CASSQDPLASRKNEQFF,TGTGCCAGCAGCCAAGATCCGCTGGCTAGCAGAAAAAATGAGCAGTTCTTC
TRBJ1-1,few,NA,TRBV11-3,CASSNRNTEAFF,TGTGCCAGCAGCAATAGAAACACTGAAGCTTTCTTT
TRBJ2-1,few,TRBD2,TRBV7-2,CASSLAGGNNEQFF,TGTGCCAGCAGCTTAGCGGGAGGGAACAATGAGCAGTTCTTC
TRBJ2-1,few,TRBD1,TRBV19,CASSIGQGNEQFF,TGTGCCAGTAGTATCGGACAGGGTAATGAGCAGTTCTTC
TRBJ2-3,NA,NA,TRBV28,CASSLSGSGTDTQYF,TGTGCCAGCAGTTTATCCGGGAGTGGTACCGATACGCAGTATTTT
TRBJ2-2,few,NA,TRBV10-3,CAISDIGSTGELFF,TGTGCCATCAGTGATATAGGCTCGACCGGGGAGCTGTTTTTT
TRBJ2-2,few,TRBD1,TRBV28,CASSLLQGVITGELFF,TGTGCCAGCAGCCTATTACAGGGGGTAATAACCGGGGAGCTGTTTTTT
TRBJ1-5,NA,NA,TRBV10-3,CAIARDSNQPQHF,TGTGCCATCGCTAGAGATAGCAATCAGCCCCAGCATTTT
TRBJ2-1,NA,NA,TRBV6-5,CASSYGTGSEQFF,TGTGCCAGCAGTTACGGTACAGGGTCCGAGCAGTTCTTC
TRBJ1-5,few,NA,TRBV7-6,CASSLQENQPQHF,TGTGCCAGCAGCTTACAAGAGAATCAGCCCCAGCATTTT
TRBJ2-7,few,NA,TRBV29-1,CSVRISYEQYF,TGCAGCGTTCGAATCTCCTACGAGCAGTACTTC
TRBJ2-1,few,NA,TRBV7-6,CASSAGWYNEQFF,TGTGCCTCGTCCGCCGGGTGGTACAATGAGCAGTTCTTC
TRBJ2-7,NA,TRBD1,TRBV25-1,CASSAPGQGSSYEQYF,TGTGCCAGCAGTGCGCCGGGACAGGGGAGCTCCTACGAGCAGTACTTC
TRBJ2-4,few,NA,TRBV21-1,CASSKEGRREGRNIQYF,TGTGCCAGCAGCAAAGAAGGACGGCGGGAGGGCCGAAACATTCAGTACTTC